The sequence of this T cell receptor (beta chain) was determined in a study of blood T cell repertoires in COVID-19. About the study: There were acute and convalescent COVID-19 samples, and they came from the United States, Italy and Spain. The cDNA or gDNA used as material had been derived from T cells, B-cell-depleted T cells, or PBMCs.

This CDR3 spans 18 amino acids. Unmatched junction bases numbered 19, after V lost 1 base and J lost 8 bases. CDR1 is MGHRA, CDR2 YSYEKL, per germline. Recovered participants had two consecutive negative NP/OP PCR tests, healthcare professional clearance, or symptom resolution. Original methodology: By means of reference gene primer amplification, nucleated cell counts were estimated. Repertoires were generated with immunoSEQ multiplex PCR, while TCRdb's copy carries only in-frame clones and drops some. That table gives V, J and clone size, and the DNA gave D and trimming. The data show roughly 380,000 clones, roughly nine tenths seen once.

The TCR was taken from a woman aged 25 to 39 who had recovered from COVID-19. The sequenced sample was PBMCs or T cells enriched from blood (not recorded which). V is TRBV4-1 and J is TRBJ1-1, with TRBD1 identical over 7 bases. CDR3 amino acids: CASSQGAGTAPTGEEAFF. The CDR3 DNA is TGCGCCAGCAGCCAAGGGGCTGGGACAGCACCTACAGGAGAGGAAGCTTTCTTT.